This TCR beta chain was recovered during a study of blood T cell repertoires in COVID-19 (dated by TCRdb to 2020 to 2021). Some background on the complete study: Collaborator samples came from the United States, Italy and Spain and covered acute and convalescent phases of COVID-19. Where HLA class I and class II types were available, the types were taken from metadata supplied by the sample provider, not from assay-based typing. Subjects who had been exposed to COVID-19, were actively infected with it, or had recovered from it provided the deeply sampled blood TCRbeta repertoires that made up the dataset. Sample metadata almost always included a de-identified subject ID, COVID-19 status, age in years and sex. The samples were drawn from two sources: the first 160 participants of the ongoing ImmuneRACE study, and approximately 1,300 subjects contributed by 6 global collaborators. The prospective study material was composed of cDNA or gDNA derived from T cells, B-cell-depleted T cells, or PBMCs. The repertoires were made available in a free public database intended to serve as a resource for research on the immune response to SARS-CoV-2. Summary of the overall study and its limitations: The amount of clinical and demographic metadata varied by source and participant and was provided uncurated.

Concerning this clone: It has no known antigen specificity. The record has no base qualities; no much larger clone is one base away.

Participants in the prospective study were aged roughly 18 to 89 years, lived in about two dozen United States geographic areas, and enrolled through a virtual design. In the prospective study, cohorts were assigned on the basis of participant-reported clinical history obtained from a screening survey and a study questionnaire. Recovered participants in ImmuneRACE Cohort 3 were defined as having two consecutive negative NP/OP PCR tests, clearance from a healthcare professional, or resolution of symptoms. Each participant in the prospective study had whole blood, serum and a nasopharyngeal or oropharyngeal swab collected by mobile phlebotomists. Prospective study participants could optionally give additional blood draws and questionnaires over an approximately two-month period. Blood samples from the prospective study were shipped frozen or at room temperature prior to DNA extraction. Reading from cysteine to phenylalanine, the CDR3 counts 14 amino acids. CDR3 DNA only is kept here, 42 bases in frame from base 1. V loses 3 bases at its end and J loses 5 bases; junction bases beyond the gene matches: 5. CDR1 MGHRA and CDR2 YSYEKL are derived from the germline V gene.

The immunoSEQ Assay, a bias-controlled multiplex PCR, was used to amplify TCRbeta CDR3 regions from genomic DNA. On the study's bioinformatics: Within the assay, amplification of reference gene primers was used to estimate how many nucleated cells each sample contained. To quantify the absolute abundance of each unique TCRbeta CDR3 rearrangement, sequence reads were collapsed and filtered. For each sample, productive Simpson clonality was calculated by taking the square root of Simpson's diversity index across productive rearrangements. TCRdb's version of the immuneACCESS table is confined to in-frame rearrangements and falls short of the full clone set. An unresolved V gene accounts for under half of the shortfall where checked; the remainder is of unknown origin. The V and J calls and clone size were taken over from that table, and D and trimming were inferred from the DNA. This sample gives around 310,000 clones in total; 89% of them show up just once. Roughly a tenth of the sample goes to the ten largest clones.

The chain couples TRBV4-1 to TRBJ2-7; 9 junctional bases match TRBD2. Sequencing input: PBMCs or T cells enriched from blood (not recorded which). The sequence came from a woman aged 25-40 years who had recovered from COVID-19. The CDR3 sequence is CASSQSSGSHEQYF. The bases read TGCGCCAGCAGCCAGAGTAGCGGGAGCCACGAGCAGTACTTC.